This T cell receptor (beta chain) emerged from a study of blood T cell repertoires in COVID-19. Profiling relied on immunoSEQ multiplex PCR, and the TCRdb table lists in-frame clones only, not all of them. The table lists 150,000 or so clones, about 86% of them singletons. CDR3 length: 15 residues. CDR1 and CDR2 from the germline V gene are MNHEY and SMNVEV (reference sequence). The J segment lost 7 bases and the V segment lost 4 bases, leaving 10 bases of the junction unmatched. The chain has TRBV27 and TRBJ2-5; TRBD1 matches 9 bases. The clonotype comes from a woman aged 55-69 years with acute or convalescent COVID-19. Sequenced sample: peripheral blood. The CDR3 bases are TGTGCCAGCAGTTCACAACAGGGGGCCGTTGGGACCCAGTACTTC. It codes for CASSSQQGAVGTQYF.